A single sample is the source of the 13 T cell receptor beta chains below, sequenced in a study of T cell responses to AZD1222 COVID-19 vaccine. Clones were read by immunoSEQ multiplex PCR, and TCRdb kept only the in-frame ones, dropping some. This sample carries 100,000 to 150,000 clones, roughly 88% of them seen once, and the ten largest clones take about 5.4%. The sample was peripheral blood, taken on day 0 of AZD1222 vaccination. These receptors came from an adult in good health.

This clone was seen a handful of times. The J gene is TRBJ2-1, the V gene TRBV10-1, with D perhaps given as TRBD1 or TRBD2 (5 bases each). The ends were cut back, 7 bases at V and 6 bases at J, with 19 bases in the middle. Germline V CDR1 and CDR2: WNHNN, SYGVQD (reference sequence). The length of the CDR3 is 15 residues. The CDR3 spells CASTATVRGLNEQFF. In DNA, the CDR3 is TGCGCCAGCACTGCTACAGTTCGGGGCCTCAATGAGCAGTTCTTC.

The genes are TRBV9 and TRBJ1-1, with TRBD1 as a possible D gene (5 bases). CDR1 is SGDLS, CDR2 YYNGEE, per germline. This CDR3 comprises 16 residues. The ends were cut back, 5 bases at V and 5 bases at J, with 22 bases in the middle. The CDR3 loop reads CASSPSGTRFQTEAFF. The CDR3 DNA follows: TGTGCCAGCAGTCCCAGTGGGACCCGATTTCAAACTGAAGCTTTCTTT.

V usage is TRBV11-1 and J usage is TRBJ1-1, with 8 bases fitting TRBD1. Losses at the gene ends were 3 bases for V and 10 bases for J; bases not matched to a gene: 4. The CDR3 length is 12 residues. Germline V gene data show CDR1 as SGHAT and CDR2 as FQDESV (reference sequence). CDR3 loop: CASSFQGAGAFF. The CDR3 DNA reads as TGTGCCAGCAGCTTCCAGGGGGCGGGAGCTTTCTTT.

V is TRBV5-1 and J is TRBJ1-4; 8 bases fit TRBD1. Trimming took 0 bases from V and 8 from J; bases not matched to a gene: 6. From germline, CDR1 is SGHRS and CDR2 YFSETQ. This CDR3 comprises 15 residues. The CDR3 is CASSLGTGSREKLFF. CDR3 bases: TGCGCCAGCAGCTTGGGGACAGGGTCTCGGGAAAAACTGTTTTTT.

The chain is built from TRBV3-1 (or the pseudogene TRBV3-2) and TRBJ1-4; TRBD1 might be the D (6 bases). V was cut by 1 base and J by 7 bases, with 7 bases left in between. In germline, CDR1 is LGHDT, CDR2 YNNKEL (reference sequence). The CDR3 length is 13 residues. CDR3 DNA: TGTGCCAGCAGCCAAGTAGGGGGTGAAAAACTGTTTTTT. It translates to CASSQVGGEKLFF.

The V call is TRBV3-1 (or the pseudogene TRBV3-2), the J call TRBJ2-7; 10 nucleotides line up with TRBD1. V was pared by 3 bases and J by 6 bases, with 11 bases of the junction left unmatched. In germline, CDR1 is LGHDT, CDR2 YNNKEL (reference sequence). The CDR3 has 16 amino acids. The CDR3 nucleotides read TGTGCCAGCAGCCAGGTACCGGGACAGGGGAATGGCGAGCAGTACTTC. It encodes CASSQVPGQGNGEQYF.

The chain couples TRBV5-6 to TRBJ2-1, with 9 bases identical to TRBD2. Germline V lookup: CDR1 SGHDT, CDR2 YYEEEE. Trimming removed 0 bases from V and 2 bases from J; junction bases left unmatched: 3. CDR3 length equals 16 residues. The CDR3 reads CASSLGSGSTYNEQFF. DNA for the CDR3: TGTGCCAGCAGCTTGGGTAGCGGGAGCACCTACAATGAGCAGTTCTTC.

This chain connects TRBV6-1 to TRBJ2-5; 9 nucleotides line up with TRBD1. The CDR3 sequence is 15 residues long. Germline values: CDR1 MNHNS, CDR2 SASEGT. V trimming: 2 bases; J trimming: 4 bases; junction bases outside the gene matches: 5. CDR3 sequence reads: CASSEMTGGRETQYF. The CDR3 DNA sequence: TGTGCCAGCAGTGAAATGACAGGGGGTCGAGAGACCCAGTACTTC.

This clone was seen a few times. The chain couples TRBV4-1 to TRBJ2-2; no clear D. The V and J ends lost 0 bases and 8 bases respectively, with 4 bases between them. The CDR3 has 12 residues. Germline CDR1 reads MGHRA; CDR2 reads YSYEKL. The CDR3 DNA reads TGCGCCAGCAGCCAAGAGTTTGGGGAGCTGTTTTTT. It yields the protein CASSQEFGELFF.

This clone has only one observation. The rearrangement links TRBV2 to TRBJ2-1, with unresolved D. Germline assignment: CDR1 SNHLY and CDR2 FYNNEI. CDR3 length equals 15 residues. The V gene lost 0 bases and the J gene lost 2 bases, with 8 bases spanning the gap. CDR3 residues: CASSEAELAYNEQFF. In nucleotides, the CDR3 is TGTGCCAGCAGTGAAGCTGAACTCGCCTACAATGAGCAGTTCTTC.

The V and J genes are TRBV24-1 and TRBJ1-5, with D maybe TRBD1 (5 bases). The CDR3 is 16 residues long. Trimming took 3 bases from V and 4 from J, leaving 15 bases between them. The germline CDR1 and CDR2 sequences are KGHDR and SFDVKD. This CDR3 reads CATSDPRAGGNQPQHF. In nucleotides, the CDR3 is TGTGCCACCAGTGATCCGAGGGCCGGGGGAAATCAGCCCCAGCATTTT.

The rearrangement uses TRBV4-1 and TRBJ1-1; the D gene is possibly TRBD1 (6 bases). V was cut by 5 bases and J by 3 bases, with 10 bases left in between. Germline V lookup: CDR1 MGHRA, CDR2 YSYEKL. CDR3 length: 13 amino acids. DNA of the CDR3: TGCGCCAGCAGCAAGGGGGGGTACACTGAAGCTTTCTTT. As protein: CASSKGGYTEAFF.

This chain joins TRBV12-3 or TRBV12-4 and TRBJ2-3; D possibly corresponds to TRBD1 (5 bases). The CDR3 loop spans 12 amino acids. V lost 6 bases and J lost 3, with 7 bases in between. CDR3 nucleotides: TGTGCCAGCAGGGGGCCGACAGATACGCAGTATTTT. Residues: CASRGPTDTQYF.